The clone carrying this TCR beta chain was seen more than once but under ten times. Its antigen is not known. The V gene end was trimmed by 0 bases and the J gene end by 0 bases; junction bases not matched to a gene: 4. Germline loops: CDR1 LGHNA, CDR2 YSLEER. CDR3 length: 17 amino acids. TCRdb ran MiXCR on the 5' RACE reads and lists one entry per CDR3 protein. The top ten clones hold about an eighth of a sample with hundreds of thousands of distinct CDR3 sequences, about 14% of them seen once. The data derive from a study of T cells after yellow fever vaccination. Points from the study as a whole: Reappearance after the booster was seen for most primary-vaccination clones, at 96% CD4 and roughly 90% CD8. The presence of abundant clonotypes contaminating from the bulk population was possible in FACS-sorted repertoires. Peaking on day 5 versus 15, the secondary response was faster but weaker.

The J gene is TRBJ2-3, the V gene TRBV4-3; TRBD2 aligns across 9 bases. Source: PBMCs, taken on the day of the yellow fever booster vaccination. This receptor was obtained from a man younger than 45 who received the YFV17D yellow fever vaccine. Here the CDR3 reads CASSQERLAASTDTQYF. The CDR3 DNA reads TGCGCCAGCAGCCAAGAACGACTAGCGGCTAGCACAGATACGCAGTATTTT.